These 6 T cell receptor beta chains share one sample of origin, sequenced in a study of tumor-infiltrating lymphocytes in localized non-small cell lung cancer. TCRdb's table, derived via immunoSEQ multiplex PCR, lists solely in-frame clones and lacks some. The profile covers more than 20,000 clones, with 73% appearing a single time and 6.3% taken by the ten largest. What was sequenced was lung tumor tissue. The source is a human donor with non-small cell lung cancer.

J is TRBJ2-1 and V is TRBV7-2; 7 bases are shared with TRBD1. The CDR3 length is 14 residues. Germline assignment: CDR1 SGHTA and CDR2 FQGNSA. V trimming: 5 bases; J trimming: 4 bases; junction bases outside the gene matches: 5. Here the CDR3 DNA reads TGTGCCAGCAGCCTGGCGGACAGGTACAATGAGCAGTTCTTC. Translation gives CASSLADRYNEQFF. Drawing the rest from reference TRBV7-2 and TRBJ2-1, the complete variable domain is GAGVSQSPSNKVTEKGKDVELRCDPISGHTALYWYRQSLGQGLEFLIYFQGNSAPDKSGLPSDRFSAERTGGSVSTLTIQRTQQEDSAVYLCASSLADRYNEQFFGPGTRLTVL.

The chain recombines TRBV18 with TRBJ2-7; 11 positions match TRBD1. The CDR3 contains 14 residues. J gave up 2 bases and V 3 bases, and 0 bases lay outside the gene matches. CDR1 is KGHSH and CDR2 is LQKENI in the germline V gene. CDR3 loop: CASSPGQGAYEQYF. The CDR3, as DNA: TGTGCCAGCTCACCGGGACAGGGGGCCTACGAGCAGTACTTC.

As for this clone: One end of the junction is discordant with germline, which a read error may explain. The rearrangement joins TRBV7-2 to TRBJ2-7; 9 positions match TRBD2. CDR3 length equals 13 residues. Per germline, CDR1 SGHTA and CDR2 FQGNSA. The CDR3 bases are TGTGCCAGCAGCCTAGCGGGGACATCCGAGCAGTACTTC. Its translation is CASSLAGTSEQYF.

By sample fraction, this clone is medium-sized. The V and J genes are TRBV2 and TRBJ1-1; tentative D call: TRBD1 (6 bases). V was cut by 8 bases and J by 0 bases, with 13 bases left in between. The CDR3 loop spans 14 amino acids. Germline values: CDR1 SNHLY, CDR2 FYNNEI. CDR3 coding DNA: TGTGCCAGCGGCAGACAGGAGATGAACACTGAAGCTTTCTTT. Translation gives CASGRQEMNTEAFF.

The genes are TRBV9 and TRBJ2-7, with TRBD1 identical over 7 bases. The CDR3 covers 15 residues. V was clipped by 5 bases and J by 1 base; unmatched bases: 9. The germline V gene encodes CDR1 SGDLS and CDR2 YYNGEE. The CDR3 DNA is TGTGCCAGCAGTGAGGGACAGAAAGCTTCCTACGAGCAGTACTTC. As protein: CASSEGQKASYEQYF.

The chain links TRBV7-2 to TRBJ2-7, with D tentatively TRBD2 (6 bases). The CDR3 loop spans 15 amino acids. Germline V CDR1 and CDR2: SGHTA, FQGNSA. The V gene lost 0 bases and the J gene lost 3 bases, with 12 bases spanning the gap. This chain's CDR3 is CASSLATVGGYEQYF. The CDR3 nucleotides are TGTGCCAGCAGCTTAGCGACAGTCGGGGGCTACGAGCAGTACTTC.